One and the same sample provided the 5 T cell receptor beta chains below, sequenced in a study of blood T cell repertoires in COVID-19. Here immunoSEQ multiplex PCR was the method, and the copy in TCRdb shows in-frame clones only, minus some. This table holds under 300,000 clones, 86% found once. Sequencing input: peripheral blood. The receptors shown here come from a woman between 65 and 79 years old with COVID-19, enrolled during active disease.

The rearrangement joins TRBV5-1 to TRBJ2-7; 8 positions agree with TRBD1. The CDR3 totals 15 residues. Germline CDR1 is SGHRS and CDR2 is YFSETQ. V gave up 4 bases and J gave up 2 bases; unmatched junction bases: 8. The CDR3 sequence is CASSLGQGAPYEQYF. CDR3 sequence (DNA): TGCGCCAGCAGCCTAGGGCAGGGGGCCCCCTACGAGCAGTACTTC.

The rearrangement links TRBV27 to TRBJ1-6, with a possible D match to TRBD1 (5 bases). Between the trimmed V and J ends, which lost 3 bases and 4 bases, there was a span of 10 bases. From germline, CDR1 is MNHEY and CDR2 SMNVEV (reference sequence). The CDR3 loop spans 15 amino acids. The DNA for the CDR3 is TGTGCCAGCAGTTTTTTACAGGTTTATAATTCACCCCTCCACTTT. Its protein is CASSFLQVYNSPLHF.

This sequence joins TRBV5-4 and TRBJ1-6; 9 nucleotides match TRBD1. J lost 9 bases, V lost 4 bases, and 5 bases had no gene match. The CDR3 is 14 residues long. Germline CDR1 SGHNT, CDR2 YYREEE (reference sequence). Here the CDR3 reads CASSPGQGGSPLHF. The DNA of the CDR3 is TGTGCCAGCAGCCCGGGACAGGGTGGTTCACCCCTCCACTTT.

The J gene is TRBJ2-1, the V gene TRBV7-2, with TRBD1 matching over 10 bases. The J segment lost 2 bases and the V segment lost 3 bases, leaving 4 bases of the junction unmatched. Germline V gives CDR1 SGHTA, CDR2 FQGNSA. The CDR3 covers 16 residues. As DNA, the CDR3 is TGTGCCAGCAGCTTCGCCGGGACAGGGGCCTACAATGAGCAGTTCTTC. Protein product: CASSFAGTGAYNEQFF. The full variable domain, with the rest looked up from reference TRBV7-2 and TRBJ2-1, is GAGVSQSPSNKVTEKGKDVELRCDPISGHTALYWYRQSLGQGLEFLIYFQGNSAPDKSGLPSDRFSAERTGGSVSTLTIQRTQQEDSAVYLCASSFAGTGAYNEQFFGPGTRLTVL.

J is TRBJ1-5 and V is TRBV9; 8 nucleotides agree with TRBD1. Losses at the gene ends were 3 bases for V and 4 bases for J; bases not matched to a gene: 3. Germline V CDR1 and CDR2: SGDLS, YYNGEE. This CDR3 has 14 amino acids. This CDR3 reads CASSAGTGNQPQHF. The CDR3 coding sequence is TGTGCCAGCAGCGCAGGGACAGGAAATCAGCCCCAGCATTTT.